This T cell receptor (beta chain) was profiled in a study of blood T cell repertoires in COVID-19. Assay used: immunoSEQ multiplex PCR; TCRdb lists only in-frame clones, some missing. The sample lists fewer than 250,000 clones; 70% to 90% were seen once. CDR1 is MNHEY, CDR2 SVGAGI, per germline. The V end lost 2 bases, the J end lost 2 bases, and 13 bases lay between the germline ends. The CDR3 has 15 residues. This chain links TRBV6-5 with TRBJ2-7, with D possibly being TRBD2 (5 bases). This clonotype was obtained from a woman in her forties or fifties with acute COVID-19. Source material: PBMCs or T cells enriched from blood (not recorded which). The CDR3 is CASSYAGGSPYEQYF. The CDR3 DNA is TGTGCCAGCAGTTACGCAGGCGGGTCCCCCTACGAGCAGTACTTC.